A selection of T cell receptor beta chains follows, all from one sample in a study of long-term antiretroviral therapy in people with HIV. Sequencing used immunoSEQ multiplex PCR; TCRdb keeps in-frame clones, though not all of them. The table shows just over 35,000 clones, with 85% to 95% occurring only once. Sequencing used unsorted PBMCs, obtained 4.1 years after starting antiretroviral therapy. The source is a woman aged 45-65 years with HIV. The CDR3 runs from the conserved cysteine through the conserved F or W. The order of the fields is J gene, clone size, V gene, CDR3 length, D gene, CDR3 DNA, CDR3 protein. The D gene is left open where the match is weak. Clone size is stated in some rows and not others, as once, few, many or a class when expanded.

TRBJ2-3 - TRBV5-4 14 - TGTGCCAGCAGCTTGGCAACTAGCACAGATACGCAGTATTTT CASSLATSTDTQYF
TRBJ1-1 - TRBV6-1 15 - TGTGCCAGCAGTGTTTACCGTAGAATGAACACTGAAGCTTTCTTT CASSVYRRMNTEAFF
TRBJ2-3 - TRBV4-1 17 TRBD2 TGCGCCAGCAGCCCGACTAGCGGGGGCCGGAGCACAGATACGCAGTATTTT CASSPTSGGRSTDTQYF
TRBJ2-7 - TRBV29-1 11 TRBD1 TGCAGCGTTGAAGAGGGACAGGCGCAGTACTTC CSVEEGQAQYF
TRBJ1-1 - TRBV5-1 14 - TGCGCCAGCAGCCCGGCAGGGTTGAGAACTGAAGCTTTCTTT CASSPAGLRTEAFF
TRBJ1-2 - TRBV5-6 15 - TGTGCCAGCAGCTTGGGTTCAGGACTTAGAGGGGGCTACACCTTC CASSLGSGLRGGYTF
TRBJ2-5 few TRBV6-5 15 - TGTGCCAGCAGGGCCAAGCGCAGGGGCCAAGAGACCCAGTACTTC CASRAKRRGQETQYF
TRBJ2-1 - TRBV19 17 - TGTGCCAGTAGTATGTGGGGGGCCACAATGCGATTCGGTGAGCAGTTCTTC CASSMWGATMRFGEQFF
TRBJ2-1 - TRBV11-2 12 - TGTGCCAGCAGCTCGGACGCCTATGAGCAGTTCTTC CASSSDAYEQFF
TRBJ1-1 few TRBV19 13 - TGTGCCAGTAGTATATCTGGAGGACAGGAAGCTTTCTTT CASSISGGQEAFF
TRBJ1-5 - TRBV7-2 15 - TGTGCCAGCAGCTTAAATTGGGGGCATAAGGAGCCCCAGCATTTT CASSLNWGHKEPQHF
TRBJ1-2 - TRBV2 13 TRBD1 TGTGCAATGCACCCCGACAGGGCCTATGGCTACACCTTC CAMHPDRAYGYTF
TRBJ1-1 - TRBV9 12 - TGTGCCAGCAGCGTAGGGGACACTGAAGCTTTCTTT CASSVGDTEAFF
TRBJ2-4 - TRBV7-2 14 - TGTGCCAGCAGCTTAGTGGCAGTTGGGTACATTCAGTACTTC CASSLVAVGYIQYF
TRBJ2-6 - TRBV2 16 TRBD1 TGTGCCAGCAGTCCGGGACAGGGATCCGGGGCCAACGTCCTGACTTTC CASSPGQGSGANVLTF
TRBJ2-7 once TRBV28 15 - TGTGCCAGCAGTCCACCGGGATCAAGGGCCTACGAGCAGTACTTC CASSPPGSRAYEQYF
TRBJ2-5 - TRBV18 14 - TGTGCCAGCTCACCCAAGGGGACCGGAGAGACCCAGTACTTC CASSPKGTGETQYF
TRBJ2-3 - TRBV11-3 14 - TGTGCCAGCAGCTTAGAGGGCAGCACAGATACGCAGTATTTT CASSLEGSTDTQYF
TRBJ2-3 - TRBV6-5 15 - TGTGCCAGCGGGGTGGCGGGATGGGGCACAGATACGCAGTATTTT CASGVAGWGTDTQYF
TRBJ2-3 - TRBV5-1 16 - TGCGCCAGCAGCTTGTCCGCCCAGGGGCGCGCAGATACGCAGTATTTT CASSLSAQGRADTQYF
TRBJ2-5 - TRBV19 12 - TGTGCCAGTAGTATTAATGGAGAGACCCAGTACTTC CASSINGETQYF
TRBJ1-1 - TRBV7-9 15 - TGTGCCAGCAGCTTAGAAGGCGGAACAATGTCTGAAGCTTTCTTT CASSLEGGTMSEAFF
TRBJ2-3 - TRBV9 15 - TGTGCCAGCAGGATGAACGGGGGTTCCACAGATACGCAGTATTTT CASRMNGGSTDTQYF
TRBJ2-5 - TRBV7-2 15 TRBD1 TGTGCCAGCAGCTCTGGACAGGGGAGAGGAGAGACCCAGTACTTC CASSSGQGRGETQYF
TRBJ1-2 - TRBV1 17 - TGCACCAGCAGCCAAGATTCAGAGACACGCAAGATCTATGGCTACACCTTC CTSSQDSETRKIYGYTF
TRBJ1-3 - TRBV5-1 14 TRBD1 TGCGCCAGCGCGACAGGGTCGGGTGGAAACACCATATATTTT CASATGSGGNTIYF
TRBJ2-3 - TRBV29-1 13 TRBD1 TGCAGCGTTTTCGGACAGGGTATAGATACGCAGTATTTT CSVFGQGIDTQYF
TRBJ1-4 - TRBV2 15 TRBD1 TGTGCCAGCAGTGAAATCAGGGGGCGGGTTGAAAAACTGTTTTTT CASSEIRGRVEKLFF
TRBJ2-7 - TRBV21-1 15 - TGTGCCAGCAGCAAAGGGCGGGGCAGCCACTACGAGCAGTACTTC CASSKGRGSHYEQYF
TRBJ1-1 - TRBV7-9 15 TRBD1 TGTGCCAGCAGCTTAGCCCGACAGGGTTTCACTGAAGCTTTCTTT CASSLARQGFTEAFF
TRBJ1-2 - TRBV5-4 15 - TGTGCCAGCAGCTTGGCCGGCAGGGTGGGCTATGGCTACACCTTC CASSLAGRVGYGYTF
TRBJ1-6 - TRBV4-1 15 TRBD1 TGCGCCAGCAGCCCATGGGACAGGGGGAATTCACCCCTCCACTTT CASSPWDRGNSPLHF
TRBJ2-7 once TRBV25-1 13 - TGTGCCAGCCTTGCCCAGGTTTCATACGAGCAGTACTTC CASLAQVSYEQYF
TRBJ1-6 once TRBV27 16 TRBD1 TGTGCCAGCAGTTTAAGGGGGGCAGGGGGTAATTCACCCCTCCACTTT CASSLRGAGGNSPLHF
TRBJ1-4 - TRBV14 14 - TGTGCCAGCGGCGAACAGGGAAGGATTGAAAAACTGTTTTTT CASGEQGRIEKLFF
TRBJ2-3 - TRBV15 19 TRBD2 TGTGCCACCAGCAGAACCACCATATTAGCGGGGGTCGCCACAGATACGCAGTATTTT CATSRTTILAGVATDTQYF
TRBJ2-3 - TRBV7-9 13 - TGTGCCAGCAGCCCCAGGGGCCCAGATACGCAGTATTTT CASSPRGPDTQYF